Each of the 18 T cell receptor beta chains below was sequenced from the same sample in a study of blood T cells in healthy people across ages. Together with a sample-barcoded 5' primer, a J-beta primer mix was included in a second PCR lasting about 6 to 11 cycles. TCRdb processed the 5' RACE reads anew with MiXCR; each CDR3 protein has one entry. The repertoire holds about 1.4 million distinct CDR3 sequences, roughly 59% seen once, with 5.5% to 8% in the top ten. Sequencing was carried out using blood. The receptor source for this set is a man aged 18 to 30 in good health.

The gene calls are TRBV7-2 and TRBJ2-5, with TRBD2 as a possible D gene (5 bases). V lost 1 base to trimming and J lost 5 bases, with 17 bases between them. This CDR3 comprises 16 residues. Germline CDR1 and CDR2: SGHTA and FQGNSA. In nucleotides, the CDR3 is TGTGCCAGCAGCTTAGTTCGGCGAGGGCGCGGCGAGACCCAGTACTTC. Translation gives CASSLVRRGRGETQYF. Combining the CDR3 with reference TRBV7-2 and TRBJ2-5 gives the whole variable domain GAGVSQSPSNKVTEKGKDVELRCDPISGHTALYWYRQSLGQGLEFLIYFQGNSAPDKSGLPSDRFSAERTGGSVSTLTIQRTQQEDSAVYLCASSLVRRGRGETQYFGPGTRLLVL.

This clonotype appeared a few times. The rearrangement uses TRBV20-1 and TRBJ2-5; 7 positions match TRBD1. V lost 5 bases to trimming and J lost 3 bases; unmatched junction nucleotides: 9. The CDR3 has 14 amino acids. The germline gives CDR1 DFQATT, CDR2 SNEGSKA (reference sequence). The CDR3 DNA reads as TGCAGTGCTTGGATCCGGGACAGAGAAGAGACCCAGTACTTC. It translates to CSAWIRDREETQYF.

This clonotype was detected only a few times. This rearrangement joins TRBV27 to TRBJ1-1; 9 nucleotides align to TRBD1. The germline V gene encodes CDR1 MNHEY and CDR2 SMNVEV (reference sequence). This CDR3 has 15 residues. Trimming cost V 4 bases and J 4 bases; bases outside gene matches: 7. The CDR3 sequence: CASSSLRTGATEAFF. CDR3 DNA sequence: TGTGCCAGCAGTTCCCTCCGGACAGGGGCCACTGAAGCTTTCTTT.

This sequence joins TRBV4-3 and TRBJ2-5, with D possibly being TRBD1 (6 bases). Germline CDR1 is LGHNA and CDR2 is YSLEER. This CDR3 has 13 amino acids. The V end lost 2 bases, the J end lost 4 bases, and 8 bases lay between the germline ends. CDR3 nucleotides: TGCGCCAGCAGCCAACCAGGGGCAGAGACCCAGTACTTC. Translation gives CASSQPGAETQYF.

This clonotype occurred a few times. The chain links TRBV4-1 to TRBJ2-5; D tentatively fits TRBD1 or TRBD2 (5 bases each). V lost 6 bases, J lost 1 base, and 15 bases lay in between. CDR1 MGHRA and CDR2 YSYEKL come from the germline V gene. The CDR3 sequence is 15 residues long. CDR3 sequence reads: CASSLNPGPQETQYF. CDR3 coding DNA: TGCGCCAGCAGTCTTAATCCGGGGCCCCAAGAGACCCAGTACTTC.

This clonotype turned up a few times. V gene TRBV29-1 combines with J gene TRBJ2-7, with TRBD2 matching over 9 bases. The CDR3 has 15 amino acids. Germline V CDR1 and CDR2: SQVTM, ANQGSEA. Trimming cost V 7 bases and J 0 bases; bases outside gene matches: 10. The CDR3 loop reads CSASHRLADSYEQYF. The CDR3 nucleotides read TGCAGCGCCTCCCATAGACTAGCGGACTCCTACGAGCAGTACTTC.

V usage is TRBV19 and J usage is TRBJ2-5; unclear D gene. The V gene lost 3 bases and the J gene lost 5 bases, with 7 bases spanning the gap. The CDR3 runs 12 residues. Germline assignment: CDR1 LNHDA and CDR2 SQIVND (reference sequence). The chain's CDR3 is CASSISRETQYF. DNA for the CDR3: TGTGCCAGTAGTATCTCTCGGGAGACCCAGTACTTC. Filled out from reference TRBV19 and TRBJ2-5, the complete variable domain reads DGGITQSPKYLFRKEGQNVTLSCEQNLNHDAMYWYRQDPGQGLRLIYYSQIVNDFQKGDIAEGYSVSREKKESFPLTVTSAQKNPTAFYLCASSISRETQYFGPGTRLLVL.

This clonotype was detected a few times. CDR3 DNA: TGCAGTGCTAGTGACAAACTAGCGGGGGATTACAATGAGCAGTTCTTC. Its protein product is CSASDKLAGDYNEQFF. This sequence joins TRBV20-1 and TRBJ2-1; 11 positions agree with TRBD2. Germline CDR1 reads DFQATT; CDR2 reads SNEGSKA (reference sequence). V dropped 3 bases and J dropped 4; count of bases not matched to a gene: 8. This CDR3 has 16 amino acids.

The chain employs TRBV10-3 and TRBJ1-4, with D perhaps TRBD1 (6 bases). CDR1 is ENHRY and CDR2 is SYGVKD in the germline V gene. This CDR3 spans 15 amino acids. Trimming pared 1 base from V and 5 bases from J, leaving 11 bases between. The CDR3 region is CAISEFGGGNEKLFF. Written as DNA, the CDR3 is TGTGCCATCAGTGAGTTCGGGGGCGGAAATGAAAAACTGTTTTTT.

The gene calls are TRBV20-1 and TRBJ2-3, with 12 positions matching TRBD2. J lost 1 base, V lost 8 bases, and 4 bases had no gene match. CDR3 length: 14 amino acids. CDR1 is DFQATT, CDR2 SNEGSKA, per germline (reference sequence). The CDR3 loop is CSRLAGVRTDTQYF. The CDR3, as DNA: TGCAGTAGACTAGCGGGAGTACGCACAGATACGCAGTATTTT.

This clonotype appeared a few times. The chain combines TRBV20-1 with TRBJ1-2; no clear D gene. This CDR3 region has 10 residues. With 6 bases removed from V and 2 bases from J, the gap between germline ends came to 4 bases. Per the germline V gene, CDR1 is DFQATT and CDR2 is SNEGSKA (reference sequence). The CDR3 region is CSAPNYGYTF. The CDR3 coding sequence is TGCAGTGCCCCCAACTATGGCTACACCTTC.

The chain couples TRBV28 to TRBJ2-3, with TRBD2 as a possible D gene (6 bases). Looked up from germline, CDR1 is MDHEN and CDR2 is SYDVKM. Trimming removed 7 bases from V and 2 bases from J, with 13 bases in between. The CDR3 is 14 residues long. CDR3 region: CASIWAGNTDTQYF. DNA for the CDR3: TGTGCCAGCATTTGGGCGGGGAACACAGATACGCAGTATTTT. The whole variable domain, filled in from reference TRBV28 and TRBJ2-3, reads DVKVTQSSRYLVKRTGEKVFLECVQDMDHENMFWYRQDPGLGLRLIYFSYDVKMKEKGDIPEGYSVSREKKERFSLILESASTNQTSMYLCASIWAGNTDTQYFGPGTRLTVL.

The sample holds a few counts of this clonotype. The chain links TRBV4-1 to TRBJ2-1, with 7 positions matching TRBD1. The J segment lost 6 bases and the V segment lost 1 base, leaving 6 bases of the junction unmatched. In germline, CDR1 is MGHRA, CDR2 YSYEKL. The CDR3 sequence is 15 residues long. CDR3 in DNA: TGCGCCAGCAGCCAAGGGACAGGTCTGATCAATGAGCAGTTCTTC. It specifies CASSQGTGLINEQFF.

This clonotype was recorded a few times. The V gene is TRBV29-1, the J gene TRBJ1-2; tentative D call: TRBD1 (6 bases). The CDR3 contains 12 residues. The V end was cut by 4 bases, the J end by 6 bases, with 12 bases between. Germline CDR1 reads SQVTM; CDR2 reads ANQGSEA. CDR3 region: CSVVGQIDGYTF. CDR3 bases: TGCAGCGTTGTTGGACAGATAGATGGCTACACCTTC.

This sequence joins TRBV9 and TRBJ2-7; 7 positions match TRBD2. The CDR3 contains 12 residues. V was clipped by 4 bases and J by 6 bases; unmatched bases: 4. Germline V gene sequence: CDR1 SGDLS, CDR2 YYNGEE. The CDR3 DNA follows: TGTGCCAGCAGCCCGCGGGGGTGCGAGCAGTACTTC. Its translation: CASSPRGCEQYF.

V usage is TRBV7-8 and J usage is TRBJ2-7, with 8 bases identical to TRBD1. The end of the DNA fits TRBJ2-5 better, so the J call may be wrong. CDR3 length equals 18 residues. Germline V gene sequence: CDR1 SGHVS, CDR2 FQNEAQ. The DNA for the CDR3 is TGTGCCAGCAGCTTATCGCCAGGGGGCAACCAGATTGTTGAGACCCAGTACTTC. It is translated as CASSLSPGGNQIVETQYF.

This clonotype was detected only a few times. J is TRBJ2-5 and V is TRBV7-2; D is undetermined. CDR1 and CDR2 (germline): SGHTA, FQGNSA. The CDR3 contains 12 residues. V dropped 4 bases and J dropped 10 bases, with 13 bases sitting between them. The CDR3 bases are TGTGCCAGCAGCTCTGGGCTGAAGGGCCAGTACTTC. It encodes CASSSGLKGQYF. Looking up the rest from reference TRBV7-2 and TRBJ2-5 gives the full variable domain: GAGVSQSPSNKVTEKGKDVELRCDPISGHTALYWYRQSLGQGLEFLIYFQGNSAPDKSGLPSDRFSAERTGGSVSTLTIQRTQQEDSAVYLCASSSGLKGQYFGPGTRLLVL.

A few counts support this clonotype. The chain employs TRBV7-9 and TRBJ2-7; 7 bases align to TRBD1. CDR1 SEHNR and CDR2 FQNEAQ come from the germline V gene (reference sequence). The CDR3 consists of 16 residues. Trimming removed 1 base from V and 7 bases from J; junction bases left unmatched: 13. The CDR3 loop reads CASSLGSGQAKGEQYF. CDR3 bases: TGTGCCAGCAGCTTAGGGTCCGGACAGGCCAAGGGGGAGCAGTACTTC.